The 11 T cell receptor beta chains presented below share a single source sample, sequenced in a study of T cells in Graves' hyperthyroidism and ophthalmopathy. Template material for amplifying TCR beta CDR3 regions consisted of RNA transcripts. Initially, a first-round RT-PCR of the TCR CDR3 employed the HTBI primer set. TCRdb passed the multiplex PCR reads through MiXCR, listing each CDR3 protein once. Altogether approximately 690,000 distinct CDR3 sequences are present, approximately 15% being singletons, with the ten largest covering around 12%. Material for sequencing was blood. The receptor source for this set is a woman aged 45-60 years with Graves' ophthalmopathy.

This clonotype showed up just once. Just one base apart from a much larger clone, this may be a read error. V usage is TRBV2 and J usage is TRBJ2-7, with D possibly matching TRBD2 (5 bases). CDR3 length: 13 amino acids. The germline V and J ends were trimmed by 4 bases and 0 bases, with 7 bases remaining between them. Looked up from germline, CDR1 is SNHLY and CDR2 is FYNNEI. CDR3 protein: CASSGRLSYEQYF. CDR3 bases: TGTGCCAGCAGTGGGAGGCTCTCCTACGAGCAGTACTTC.

At least ten counts were recorded for this clonotype. The chain links TRBV15 to TRBJ1-1, with D perhaps TRBD1 (6 bases). The V gene lost 2 bases and the J gene lost 3 bases, with 13 bases spanning the gap. This CDR3 has 15 residues. Looked up from germline, CDR1 is LNHNV and CDR2 is YYDKDF (reference sequence). CDR3 sequence: CATSRKGGGHTEAFF. The CDR3 nucleotides are TGTGCCACCAGCAGAAAAGGGGGGGGGCACACTGAAGCTTTCTTT.

This clonotype was seen ten or more times. The chain has TRBV5-1 and TRBJ1-5, with TRBD1 as a possible D gene (5 bases). V lost 3 bases and J 6 bases, leaving 16 bases between the germline ends. The CDR3 has 15 residues. Germline CDR1 reads SGHRS; CDR2 reads YFSETQ. CDR3 region: CASSYDPGGTQPQHF. Here the CDR3 DNA reads TGCGCCAGCAGCTATGACCCGGGGGGGACTCAGCCCCAGCATTTT.

The rearrangement uses TRBV20-1 and TRBJ2-3; 8 bases fit TRBD2. Germline values: CDR1 DFQATT, CDR2 SNEGSKA (reference sequence). CDR3 size: 14 residues. The J segment lost 5 bases and the V segment lost 0 bases, leaving 4 bases of the junction unmatched. Here the CDR3 DNA reads TGCAGTGCTAGAGATCAGCTAGCGGGAGATACGCAGTATTTT. It codes for CSARDQLAGDTQYF.

The J gene is TRBJ1-4, the V gene TRBV7-2; D is undetermined. CDR1 is SGHTA, CDR2 FQGNSA, per germline. Trimming took off 2 bases at V and 3 bases at J, with 10 bases between the two ends. This CDR3 spans 15 amino acids. Here the CDR3 reads CASSLILFANEKLFF. CDR3 nucleotides: TGTGCCAGCAGCTTAATCTTATTTGCTAATGAAAAACTGTTTTTT.

The table lists this clonotype with many counts. J is TRBJ2-7 and V is TRBV6-2 or TRBV6-3; TRBD2 might be the D (5 bases). Germline V gene sequence: CDR1 MNHEY, CDR2 SVGEGT. Trimming removed 7 bases at V and 2 bases at J, with 21 bases between. This CDR3 comprises 16 residues. The CDR3 loop is CASITFRGPSTYEQYF. The CDR3, as DNA: TGTGCCAGCATAACGTTTCGGGGTCCCTCAACCTACGAGCAGTACTTC.

The chain joins TRBV20-1 to TRBJ2-2; D unresolved. V dropped 3 bases and J dropped 6 bases, with 17 bases sitting between them. The germline V gene encodes CDR1 DFQATT and CDR2 SNEGSKA (reference sequence). The CDR3 has 15 residues. CDR3 residues: CSASSPARPAGELFF. As DNA, the CDR3 is TGCAGTGCTAGTTCTCCAGCGAGGCCGGCCGGGGAGCTGTTTTTT.

This clonotype was found many times. CDR3 bases: TGTGCCACCAGCAGAGATCACGAGTATCAGCCCCAGCATTTT. It translates to CATSRDHEYQPQHF. The chain uses TRBV15 and TRBJ1-5, with unresolved D. CDR1 is LNHNV and CDR2 is YYDKDF in the germline V gene (reference sequence). The germline V and J ends were trimmed by 0 bases and 5 bases, with 8 bases remaining between them. The CDR3 covers 14 residues.

On this clonotype itself: This could be a read error, since a much larger clone is one nucleotide away. CDR3 sequence: CASSNQAGASNQPQHF. The CDR3 nucleotides are TGTGCCAGCAGTAACCAGGCCGGGGCCAGCAATCAGCCCCAGCATTTT. The V call is TRBV2, the J call TRBJ1-5, with a tentative D call TRBD1 (5 bases). The CDR3 has 16 amino acids. The V gene's germline CDR1 is SNHLY and CDR2 FYNNEI. The ends were cut back, 5 bases at V and 1 base at J, with 15 bases in the middle.

This clonotype came up a few times. A clone one base away is much larger, so this may be a read error. The CDR3 loop is CASRLSSDTRYF. The CDR3 DNA follows: TGTGCCAGTCGACTAAGCTCAGATACGCGGTATTTT. J is TRBJ2-3 and V is TRBV7-2; weak D call: TRBD2 (5 bases). Germline V lookup: CDR1 SGHTA, CDR2 FQGNSA. The length of the CDR3 is 12 residues.

This clonotype was seen repeatedly, ten times or more. The J gene is TRBJ2-7, the V gene TRBV2; a possible D gene is TRBD1 (6 bases). V lost 8 bases and J 7 bases, leaving 12 bases between the germline ends. The CDR3 totals 11 residues. In germline, CDR1 is SNHLY, CDR2 FYNNEI. CDR3 in DNA: TGTGCCAGCTCCCCGGGACAAGAGCAGTACTTC. This codes for CASSPGQEQYF.